Presented here are 24 T cell receptor beta chains from one specimen sequenced in a study of T cell responses to AZD1222 COVID-19 vaccine. Some clones are missing from TCRdb's copy, which holds only in-frame ones; the method was immunoSEQ multiplex PCR. This sample has roughly 100,000 clones, with approximately 87% found just once. Sequences were derived from peripheral blood, sampled 28 days after the second AZD1222 dose. These receptors were collected from an adult who received the AZD1222 COVID-19 vaccine.

The chain recombines TRBV27 with TRBJ2-1; D call uncertain. The CDR3 loop spans 13 amino acids. The V end was cut by 6 bases, the J end by 0 bases, with 6 bases between. Germline V CDR1 and CDR2: MNHEY, SMNVEV (reference sequence). The CDR3 DNA reads TGTGCCAGCAGACCCGGCTCCTACAATGAGCAGTTCTTC. As protein: CASRPGSYNEQFF.

The chain has TRBV28 and TRBJ2-5; 9 nucleotides match TRBD1. The CDR3 extends over 16 amino acids. The germline V gene has CDR1 MDHEN and CDR2 SYDVKM. V gave up 3 bases and J gave up 5 bases; unmatched junction bases: 10. The CDR3 nucleotides read TGTGCCAGCAGTTTGAAGGACAGGGGAACTCGGGAGACCCAGTACTTC. Amino acid sequence: CASSLKDRGTRETQYF.

This sequence joins TRBV2 and TRBJ1-1; no clear D. Germline values: CDR1 SNHLY, CDR2 FYNNEI. Trimming removed 2 bases at V and 0 bases at J, with 7 bases between. This CDR3 has 14 residues. The CDR3 coding sequence is TGTGCCAGCAGTGAACGGCGTCTGAACACTGAAGCTTTCTTT. This sequence encodes CASSERRLNTEAFF.

This clone showed up just once. The chain carries TRBV27 and TRBJ2-7; no clear D. Germline CDR1 and CDR2: MNHEY and SMNVEV (reference sequence). Trimming pared 0 bases from V and 4 bases from J, leaving 13 bases between. The CDR3 extends over 15 amino acids. This CDR3 reads CASSLSFREGYEQYF. The CDR3, as DNA: TGTGCCAGCAGTTTATCGTTTAGGGAAGGGTACGAGCAGTACTTC.

The chain combines TRBV2 with TRBJ2-7; D not resolved. CDR1 and CDR2 (germline): SNHLY, FYNNEI. The V end was cut by 6 bases, the J end by 2 bases, with 26 bases between. CDR3 size: 18 residues. In nucleotides, the CDR3 is TGTGCCAGCAGGGTGTACTGGACGCCGACCACTGTAGCCTACGAGCAGTACTTC. It translates to CASRVYWTPTTVAYEQYF.

The rearrangement links TRBV28 to TRBJ1-4, with D uncertain. Trimming left V 10 bases short and J 8 bases short, with 17 bases between. This CDR3 spans 13 amino acids. Germline V gives CDR1 MDHEN, CDR2 SYDVKM. CDR3: CATDDDTREKLFF. CDR3 bases: TGTGCCACCGACGATGACACGCGAGAAAAACTGTTTTTT.

This sequence joins TRBV7-3 and TRBJ2-7; D ambiguous. The CDR3 length is 15 residues. Trimming shortened V by 7 bases and J by 0 bases, and 16 bases separated the two germline ends. Germline V lookup: CDR1 SGHTA, CDR2 FQGTGA. CDR3 sequence reads: CASIIRRRSSYEQYF. For the CDR3, the DNA is TGTGCCAGCATCATTAGACGGCGAAGCTCCTACGAGCAGTACTTC.

J is TRBJ1-4 and V is TRBV4-2, with D possibly being TRBD1 (5 bases). The V end lost 4 bases, the J end lost 4 bases, and 10 bases lay between the germline ends. CDR1 LGHNA and CDR2 YNFKEQ come from the germline V gene. This CDR3 spans 14 amino acids. CDR3 DNA: TGTGCCAGCAGCCCAGGGCCAGGTAATGAAAAACTGTTTTTT. It specifies CASSPGPGNEKLFF.

This clone came up once. J is TRBJ2-7 and V is TRBV9, with 14 positions matching TRBD2. Trimming at V came to 4 bases and at J to 5 bases, leaving 5 bases not matched to a gene. The germline gives CDR1 SGDLS, CDR2 YYNGEE. There are 15 residues in the CDR3. DNA of the CDR3: TGTGCCAGCAGCATTGGGACTAGCGGGAGCAACGAGCAGTACTTC. It is translated as CASSIGTSGSNEQYF.

This CDR3 is CSVEEMGYTGELFF. The CDR3 region has the DNA TGCAGCGTTGAAGAGATGGGGTACACCGGGGAGCTGTTTTTT. V and J are TRBV29-1 and TRBJ2-2; D is unresolved. V was clipped by 0 bases and J by 3 bases, with 8 bases between them. There are 14 residues in the CDR3. CDR1 and CDR2 (germline): SQVTM, ANQGSEA.

V gene TRBV28 combines with J gene TRBJ2-7; no clear D. V gave up 6 bases and J gave up 3 bases, with 12 bases separating them. The germline V gene encodes CDR1 MDHEN and CDR2 SYDVKM. CDR3 length equals 13 residues. Here the CDR3 DNA reads TGTGCCAGCAGGCCGCCAACGAACTACGAGCAGTACTTC. The encoded protein is CASRPPTNYEQYF.

The V and J genes are TRBV7-9 and TRBJ1-1; D unclear. V lost 5 bases and J lost 5, with 12 bases in between. The V gene's germline CDR1 is SEHNR and CDR2 FQNEAQ (reference sequence). The CDR3 runs 13 residues. The CDR3 region has the DNA TGTGCCAGCAGCCAGGTTGCGAGTACTGAAGCTTTCTTT. This sequence encodes CASSQVASTEAFF.

CDR3 sequence: CASSPQGSSYNSPLHF. The DNA for the CDR3 is TGTGCCAGCAGTCCCCAGGGGAGCTCCTATAATTCACCCCTCCACTTT. The chain recombines TRBV28 with TRBJ1-6, with D possibly being TRBD1 (6 bases). The ends were cut back, 5 bases at V and 0 bases at J, with 11 bases in the middle. CDR1 is MDHEN and CDR2 is SYDVKM in the germline V gene. The CDR3 consists of 16 residues.

The J gene is TRBJ2-3, the V gene TRBV6-6; D is perhaps TRBD1 (5 bases). The CDR3 is made up of 15 amino acids. V was trimmed by 8 bases and J by 2 bases, leaving 17 bases between them. Germline assignment: CDR1 MNHNY and CDR2 SVGAGI (reference sequence). The CDR3 DNA follows: TGTGCCAGCGTGTGGGCAGGGTCAAACACAGATACGCAGTATTTT. It is translated as CASVWAGSNTDTQYF.

This clone appeared once. The chain recombines TRBV5-1 with TRBJ1-5; D gene unclear. V lost 5 bases to trimming and J lost 2 bases, with 14 bases between them. Germline CDR1 is SGHRS and CDR2 is YFSETQ. The CDR3 has 15 amino acids. The CDR3 nucleotides are TGCGCCAGCAGTGACCAGCCTGGGGGCAATCAGCCCCAGCATTTT. This sequence encodes CASSDQPGGNQPQHF.

The V and J genes are TRBV10-3 and TRBJ2-1; the match to TRBD1 covers 8 bases. V lost 10 bases and J lost 10; bases outside the gene matches: 15. CDR1 and CDR2 from the germline V gene are ENHRY and SYGVKD. The CDR3 sequence is 14 residues long. In DNA form, the CDR3 reads TGTGCCACTATGGACAGGGCTGGAGCGAGCGAGCAGTTCTTC. This codes for CATMDRAGASEQFF.

The count of this clone is one. The gene calls are TRBV6-5 and TRBJ2-2; D remains unclear. V lost 0 bases to trimming and J lost 4 bases, with 9 bases between them. Germline CDR1 is MNHEY and CDR2 is SVGAGI. The CDR3 contains 15 residues. The CDR3 is CASSYSTVTTGELFF. The CDR3 DNA reads TGTGCCAGCAGTTACTCGACGGTGACCACCGGGGAGCTGTTTTTT.

This chain links TRBV18 with TRBJ2-4; 13 bases map to TRBD2. Germline lookup yields CDR1 KGHSH and CDR2 LQKENI. V shed 4 bases, J shed 1 base, and the junction held 7 bases outside the gene matches. The CDR3 is 18 residues long. The CDR3 region has the DNA TGTGCCAGCTCACTCCGGACTAGCGGGAGAGGGGCCAAAAACATTCAGTACTTC. Its translation is CASSLRTSGRGAKNIQYF.

The chain combines TRBV6-5 with TRBJ1-5, with 8 bases aligning to TRBD1. Germline CDR1 reads MNHEY; CDR2 reads SVGAGI. CDR3 length equals 14 residues. V lost 6 bases and J lost 3; bases outside the gene matches: 4. CDR3 amino acids: CASSPDRDNQPQHF. As DNA, the CDR3 is TGTGCCAGCAGCCCGGACAGGGACAATCAGCCCCAGCATTTT.

The chain links TRBV7-2 to TRBJ2-3; D gene unclear. This CDR3 is built from 14 residues. V gave up 2 bases and J gave up 2 bases, with 8 bases separating them. Germline CDR1 and CDR2: SGHTA and FQGNSA. The CDR3 region is CASSLPIHTDTQYF. CDR3 sequence (DNA): TGTGCCAGCAGCTTACCCATCCACACAGATACGCAGTATTTT.

This rearrangement joins TRBV5-5 to TRBJ1-3; D is unclear. Germline V gives CDR1 SGHKS, CDR2 YYEKEE (reference sequence). This CDR3 has 15 residues. Deletions cut 0 bases from V and 0 bases from J, with 7 bases between. The CDR3 reads CASSLALISGNTIYF. The CDR3 nucleotides are TGTGCCAGCAGCTTGGCCTTGATCTCTGGAAACACCATATATTTT. Full variable domain (missing parts from reference TRBV5-5 and TRBJ1-3): DAGVTQSPTHLIKTRGQQVTLRCSPISGHKSVSWYQQVLGQGPQFIFQYYEKEERGRGNFPDRFSARQFPNYSSELNVNALLLGDSALYLCASSLALISGNTIYFGEGSWLTVV.

This clone was counted once. This chain joins TRBV5-1 and TRBJ1-5; no firm D call. CDR3 length: 14 residues. Per the germline V gene, CDR1 is SGHRS and CDR2 is YFSETQ. V gave up 4 bases and J gave up 3 bases, with 11 bases separating them. The CDR3 nucleotides are TGCGCCAGCAGCCCCGACGGGCTCAATCAGCCCCAGCATTTT. Translation gives CASSPDGLNQPQHF.

Only one count was recorded for this clone. This sequence joins TRBV19 and TRBJ2-3; 10 nucleotides agree with TRBD1. Germline values: CDR1 LNHDA, CDR2 SQIVND (reference sequence). V lost 4 bases, J lost 3 bases, and 7 bases stayed unmatched. This CDR3 is 16 amino acids long. The CDR3 sequence is CASSKGTGVGTDTQYF. CDR3 coding DNA: TGTGCCAGTAGTAAAGGGACAGGGGTTGGAACAGATACGCAGTATTTT.

The CDR3 sequence is CASSPWGQGATQPQHF. CDR3 in DNA: TGTGCCAGTAGTCCCTGGGGGCAGGGGGCGACTCAGCCCCAGCATTTT. The V and J genes are TRBV19 and TRBJ1-5, with 8 positions matching TRBD1. Germline-derived CDR1 and CDR2 are LNHDA and SQIVND (reference sequence). The V and J ends lost 5 bases and 6 bases, in that order; junction bases with no gene match: 12. This CDR3 region has 16 residues.